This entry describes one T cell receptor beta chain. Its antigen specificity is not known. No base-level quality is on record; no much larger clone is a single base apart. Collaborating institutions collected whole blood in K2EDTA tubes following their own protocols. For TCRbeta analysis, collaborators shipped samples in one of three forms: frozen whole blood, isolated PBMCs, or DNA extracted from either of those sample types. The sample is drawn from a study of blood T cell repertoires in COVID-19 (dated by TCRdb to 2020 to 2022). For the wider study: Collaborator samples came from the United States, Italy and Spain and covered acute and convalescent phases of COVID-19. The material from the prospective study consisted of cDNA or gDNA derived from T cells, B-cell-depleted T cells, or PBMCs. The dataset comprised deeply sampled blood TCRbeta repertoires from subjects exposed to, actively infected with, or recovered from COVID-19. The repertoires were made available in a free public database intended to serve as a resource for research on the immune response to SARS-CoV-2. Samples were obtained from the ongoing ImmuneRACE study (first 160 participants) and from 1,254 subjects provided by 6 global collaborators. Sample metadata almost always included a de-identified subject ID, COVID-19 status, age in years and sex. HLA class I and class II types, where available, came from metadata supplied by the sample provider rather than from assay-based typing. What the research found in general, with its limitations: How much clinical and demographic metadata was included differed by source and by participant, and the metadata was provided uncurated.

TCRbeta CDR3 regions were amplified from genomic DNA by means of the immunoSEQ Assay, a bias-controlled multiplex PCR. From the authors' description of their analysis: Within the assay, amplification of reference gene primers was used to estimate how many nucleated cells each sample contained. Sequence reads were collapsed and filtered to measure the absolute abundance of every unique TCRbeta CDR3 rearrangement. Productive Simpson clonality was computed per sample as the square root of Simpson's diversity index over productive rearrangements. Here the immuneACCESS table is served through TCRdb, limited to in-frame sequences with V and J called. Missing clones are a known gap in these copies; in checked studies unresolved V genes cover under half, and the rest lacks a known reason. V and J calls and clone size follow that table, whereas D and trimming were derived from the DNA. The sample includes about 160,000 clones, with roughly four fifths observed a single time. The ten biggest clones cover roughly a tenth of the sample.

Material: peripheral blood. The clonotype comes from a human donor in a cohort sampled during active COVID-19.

The encoded CDR3 is CASSFGLRGEQFF. The nucleotides read TGTGCCAGCAGTTTCGGCCTCAGGGGTGAGCAGTTCTTC. This receptor chain uses TRBV12-3 or TRBV12-4 and TRBJ2-1; 6 matching bases give a weak D call of TRBD1. The V and J ends are trimmed by 3 bases and 9 bases, leaving 12 bases between them. The CDR3 goes from the cysteine to the phenylalanine over 13 residues. Of the read, only the CDR3 DNA is kept; its 39 bases are in frame from base 1.